This is a list of T cell receptor beta chains from one sample in a study of blood T cell repertoires in COVID-19. Profiled with immunoSEQ multiplex PCR; TCRdb holds only in-frame clones, not every one. The sample lists around 200,000 clones; about 90% were seen once. The source material was peripheral blood. Receptors were obtained from a man in his forties with active or convalescent COVID-19. Each CDR3 is given with its conserved first and last residue. The order of the fields is J gene, D gene, clone size, V gene, CDR3 DNA, CDR3 protein. A D gene is named only where the DNA matches it firmly. Part of the rows lack a size; the others show once, few, many or a class for expanded clones.

>TRBJ2-7|.|.|TRBV27
TGTGCCAGCAGTCGCGAAGGGGGTCTCTCCTACGAGCAGTACTTC
CASSREGGLSYEQYF
>TRBJ2-2|TRBD2|few|TRBV5-1
TGCGCCAGCAGCCCATGGACTAGCGGGAGTAACACCGGGGAGCTGTTTTTT
CASSPWTSGSNTGELFF
>TRBJ2-2|TRBD1|.|TRBV27
TGTGCCAGCACCAACCAACAGGGGCCCGGGGAGCTGTTTTTT
CASTNQQGPGELFF
>TRBJ2-7|.|.|TRBV24-1
TGTGCCACCAGTGCCTTACCGGGGGACTACGAGCAGTACTTC
CATSALPGDYEQYF
>TRBJ1-1|.|.|TRBV9
TGTGCCAGCAGCGTAGTGTCAGGGATGAACACTGAAGCTTTCTTT
CASSVVSGMNTEAFF
>TRBJ1-2|.|.|TRBV5-4
TGTGCCAGCAGCTTGAGGCGGCAAACCTATGGCTACACCTTC
CASSLRRQTYGYTF
>TRBJ1-2|TRBD1|.|TRBV19
TGTGCCAGTAGTCGGACAGGGGACTATGGCTACACCTTC
CASSRTGDYGYTF
>TRBJ1-2|TRBD1|once|TRBV30
TGTGCCTGGAGGCCCGGGACAGGGGAGGGCTACACCTTC
CAWRPGTGEGYTF
>TRBJ2-1|TRBD2|.|TRBV7-9
TGTGCCAGCAGCTCGACTAGCGGGGGGGTCTCGATCCTCCATGAGCAGTTCTTC
CASSSTSGGVSILHEQFF
>TRBJ2-2|.|once|TRBV7-2
TGTGCCAGCGGCGGGGGCCTGAGGACCGGGGAGCTGTTTTTT
CASGGGLRTGELFF
>TRBJ2-5|.|.|TRBV27
TGTGCCAGCAGTGCAAACCTGGAGCAAGAGACCCAGTACTTC
CASSANLEQETQYF
>TRBJ2-7|TRBD1|.|TRBV27
TGTGCCAGCAGTTACTCCGGGACAGGGGCATACTACGAGCAGTACTTC
CASSYSGTGAYYEQYF
>TRBJ1-4|TRBD1|.|TRBV28
TGTGCCTCACGACGGGACAGGGGGCTTTCTGATGAAAAACTGTTTTTT
CASRRDRGLSDEKLFF
>TRBJ1-4|.|.|TRBV5-4
TGTGCCAGCAGCTTGGCCGGGACTGAATCTAATGAAAAACTGTTTTTT
CASSLAGTESNEKLFF
>TRBJ2-1|.|.|TRBV7-9
TGTGCCAGCAGCTTAGAATTGGATAGCTCGGGGCAGTTCTTC
CASSLELDSSGQFF
>TRBJ2-7|.|.|TRBV11-1
TGTGCCAGCAGCTTAGGGACAGCGCAGTACTTC
CASSLGTAQYF
>TRBJ1-4|.|.|TRBV10-2
TGCGCCAGCAGTGAGTCACCCCAGGGGCGCGCTAATGAAAAACTGTTTTTT
CASSESPQGRANEKLFF
>TRBJ2-3|.|.|TRBV9
TGTGCCAGCAGCGTTTCAGCAGATACGCAGTATTTT
CASSVSADTQYF
>TRBJ2-7|.|.|TRBV5-1
TGCGCCAGCAGCTTGGCACTCGGGGGCGAGCAGTACTTC
CASSLALGGEQYF
>TRBJ2-2|TRBD2|.|TRBV19
TGTGCCAGTAGTAGTCAGCGGGGGGGTTTCACCGGGGAGCTGTTTTTT
CASSSQRGGFTGELFF
>TRBJ2-7|TRBD1|.|TRBV10-1
TGCGCCAGCAGTGAGTCGTATGCAGGGGGCCCGAGCGAGCAGTACTTC
CASSESYAGGPSEQYF
>TRBJ2-5|.|.|TRBV2
TGTGCCAGCAGTGAAGAATATGGAGTAGGAATGGAGACCCAGTACTTC
CASSEEYGVGMETQYF
>TRBJ2-1|TRBD2|.|TRBV19
TGTGCCAGTGACCCATCTAGCGGGGGGGACAATGAGCAGTTCTTC
CASDPSSGGDNEQFF
>TRBJ1-6|.|.|TRBV28
TGTGCCAGCAGTTTACGAACGGCCTATAATTCACCCCTCCACTTT
CASSLRTAYNSPLHF
>TRBJ1-6|TRBD1|once|TRBV3-1/TRBV3-2
TGTGCCAGCAGCCCACGACAGGGTGCCTCACCCCTCCACTTT
CASSPRQGASPLHF
>TRBJ1-3|.|.|TRBV5-1
TGCGCCAGCAGCATCGGACAGGGAAACACCATATATTTT
CASSIGQGNTIYF
>TRBJ1-1|.|few|TRBV28
TGTGCCAGCGCCACAGAAAACACTGAAGCTTTCTTT
CASATENTEAFF
>TRBJ2-2|.|.|TRBV6-4
TGTGCCAGCCGTCCGACTGAGGGGGTCTACACCGGGGAGCTGTTTTTT
CASRPTEGVYTGELFF
>TRBJ2-5|.|.|TRBV5-4
TGTGCCAGCAGCTTGACAGGCAACTTCCAAGAGACCCAGTACTTC
CASSLTGNFQETQYF
>TRBJ2-3|TRBD1|once|TRBV9
TGTGCCAGCAGCTCTTACAGGGGTGGTAGAACAGATACGCAGTATTTT
CASSSYRGGRTDTQYF
>TRBJ1-4|TRBD1|.|TRBV5-6
TGTGCCAGCATCCGACAGGGGGCGTTATATGAAAAACTGTTTTTT
CASIRQGALYEKLFF
>TRBJ1-3|TRBD1|.|TRBV11-2
TGTGCCAGCAGCTTAGAATCGACAGGGGCCACCATATATTTT
CASSLESTGATIYF
>TRBJ2-5|TRBD1|.|TRBV5-4
TGTGCCAGCAGCCACCCCGGGACAGGGGGCGCGGGACAAGAGACCCAGTACTTC
CASSHPGTGGAGQETQYF
>TRBJ1-3|.|.|TRBV6-5
TGTGCCAGCAGTCAGGGAAACACCATATATTTT
CASSQGNTIYF
>TRBJ1-5|.|.|TRBV10-3
TGTGCCATCAGTGAGCCGCTACAGGGTTTTAATCAGCCCCAGCATTTT
CAISEPLQGFNQPQHF
>TRBJ1-5|.|.|TRBV6-2/TRBV6-3
TGTGCCAGCAGTTACTCAGGGAGGGCAGGCAATCAGCCCCAGCATTTT
CASSYSGRAGNQPQHF
>TRBJ1-2|TRBD1|.|TRBV2
TGTGCCAGGGGAGGGACCCTACGGGGACAGGGGGCCGCCTTC
CARGGTLRGQGAAF
>TRBJ2-7|TRBD2|once|TRBV2
TGTGCCAGCAGTGAAAGCGGTGTGAGCGGGAGCGAATCGGGCGAGCAGTACTTC
CASSESGVSGSESGEQYF
>TRBJ2-7|TRBD1|.|TRBV29-1
TGCAGCGTCGCGGGGACAGGGCCCTACGAGCAGTACTTC
CSVAGTGPYEQYF
>TRBJ1-1|.|.|TRBV12-3/TRBV12-4
TGTGCCAGCAGTTTGCGTTTTTACACTGAAGCTTTCTTT
CASSLRFYTEAFF
>TRBJ2-5|TRBD2|.|TRBV9
TGTGCCAGCAGCGTACGCAGCGGGGGAGAGACCCAGTACTTC
CASSVRSGGETQYF
>TRBJ1-6|.|.|TRBV27
TGTGCCAGCAGTGCCACAGGTTATAATTCACCCCTCCACTTT
CASSATGYNSPLHF
>TRBJ2-6|.|.|TRBV6-5
TGTGCCAGCAGTTATCTGTCTGGGGCCAACGTCCTGACTTTC
CASSYLSGANVLTF
>TRBJ1-6|TRBD1|.|TRBV7-3
TGTGCCAGCAGCTTAACGGTTCCGGGACAGATTAATTCACCCCTCCACTTT
CASSLTVPGQINSPLHF
>TRBJ1-4|.|.|TRBV5-4
TGTGCCAGCTCAGTCGGACAGATGAATGAAAAACTGTTTTTT
CASSVGQMNEKLFF
>TRBJ1-2|.|.|TRBV5-6
TGTGCCAGCAGCCCCGAAGGCAGGGGATGGGGAGGCTACACCTTC
CASSPEGRGWGGYTF
>TRBJ1-2|.|.|TRBV28
TGTGCCAGCATACAGGGCCGACTGGGGGGCTACACCTTC
CASIQGRLGGYTF
>TRBJ2-3|TRBD1|.|TRBV23-1
TGCGCCAGCACCTCAGTCGGACAGGGAAACACAGATACGCAGTATTTT
CASTSVGQGNTDTQYF
>TRBJ1-5|.|.|TRBV5-6
TGTGCCAGCAGCTTGTTCGGGGGGGCGGGTCAGCCCCAGCATTTT
CASSLFGGAGQPQHF
>TRBJ1-3|.|.|TRBV7-9
TGTGCCAGCACCACGGGATTCTCTGGAAACACCATATATTTT
CASTTGFSGNTIYF
>TRBJ1-4|.|.|TRBV5-1
TGCGCCAGCAGCCCGGGACCGGGGACATGGGATGAAAAACTGTTTTTT
CASSPGPGTWDEKLFF
>TRBJ2-7|.|.|TRBV21-1
TGTGCCAGCAGCGTCCGACAGGGGGTCTCCTACGAGCAGTACTTC
CASSVRQGVSYEQYF
>TRBJ2-5|.|.|TRBV30
TGTGCCTGGACCGCCCCGGCAGGACTGGGGACCCAGTACTTC
CAWTAPAGLGTQYF
>TRBJ2-3|.|.|TRBV12-3/TRBV12-4
TGTGCCAGCAGTTCCCGGCCGGGACTCCAGCTCCTATTT
CASSSRPGLQLLF
>TRBJ1-2|.|.|TRBV6-1
TGTGCCAGCAGTGAATATCAGGGAAGGGGCCCCTATGGCTACACCTTC
CASSEYQGRGPYGYTF
>TRBJ1-5|.|once|TRBV3-1/TRBV3-2
TGTGCCAGCAGCCAGGCCACGATATCGCCCCAGCATTTT
CASSQATISPQHF
>TRBJ2-7|TRBD2|.|TRBV30
TGTGCCTGGAGTGTTTGGACTAGCGGCACCTACGAGCAGTACTTC
CAWSVWTSGTYEQYF
>TRBJ1-1|TRBD1|.|TRBV7-6
TGTGCCAGCAGCTTAGGCGGGACAGGCACTATGAACACTGAAGCTTTCTTT
CASSLGGTGTMNTEAFF